This T cell receptor beta chain was sequenced for a study of control samples from healthy donors and cancer patients. Libraries were prepared by immunoSEQ multiplex PCR; TCRdb keeps only in-frame clonotypes and omits some of them. This sample has 120,000 or so clones, with more than 75% found just once. Sequenced: blood. The sequence derives from a man in his sixties in good health.

This CDR3 is CATFRGSYNSPLHF. CDR3 bases: TGTGCCACCTTTAGGGGCTCCTATAATTCACCCCTCCACTTT. The chain links TRBV28 to TRBJ1-6; TRBD1 is a possible D gene (5 bases). This CDR3 region has 14 residues. Germline V CDR1 and CDR2: MDHEN, SYDVKM. Trimming stripped 10 bases from V and 0 bases from J, with 10 bases between.